The entry that follows covers one T cell receptor (beta chain) sequence. The data belong to a study of T-cell reconstitution after alpha-beta-depleted transplantation in children. Unique molecular identifiers tagged the TCRbeta library. TCRdb recomputed calls from the PCR reads with MiXCR, one row per CDR3 protein. Of some 640,000 distinct CDR3 sequences in the sample, approximately 17% were seen once. Sample: PBMCs from the stem cell graft donor, taken from the stem cell graft. The clonotype was recovered from a human donor who donated a stem cell graft to a child with acute myeloid leukemia.

Here the CDR3 DNA reads TGTGCCAGCAGTTTATACGGGGGAAGCGAAGTAAAACTGTTTTTT. Its protein product is CASSLYGGSEVKLFF. The chain recombines TRBV28 with TRBJ1-4; TRBD1 might be the D (5 bases). Deletions cut 1 base from V and 10 bases from J, with 16 bases between. This CDR3 is built from 15 residues. Germline lookup yields CDR1 MDHEN and CDR2 SYDVKM.